The next 2 T cell receptor beta chains were all read from a single sample in a study of blood T cells in healthy people across ages (dated by TCRdb to between 2015 and 2017). Library construction relied on 5' RACE. Sequenced on an Illumina HiSeq 2500. A second PCR of 7 to 11 cycles was performed with a sample-barcoded 5' primer and a J-beta primer mix. The raw public reads went through TCRdb reprocessing: fastp at Q25, MiXCR clone calling, in-frame beta chains kept. Rows matching on CDR3 protein sequence are summarized as one entry with the most common DNA and genes. The sample includes hundreds of thousands of distinct CDR3 sequences, with about 20% observed a single time. 20% to 25% of the sample comes from the top ten. What was sequenced was blood. Source of these receptors: a man in his 70s in good health.

This clonotype came up a few times. The rearrangement links TRBV3-1 to TRBJ1-4, with 8 bases lining up with TRBD1. V gave up 5 bases and J gave up 8 bases; unmatched junction bases: 7. The germline V gene has CDR1 LGHDT and CDR2 YNNKEL (reference sequence). CDR3 length: 14 amino acids. In DNA, the CDR3 is TGTGCCAGCAGCGACAGGGGAGACGGAGAAAAACTGTTTTTT. Residues: CASSDRGDGEKLFF.

The chain employs TRBV7-9 and TRBJ1-1; D is possibly TRBD1 (6 bases). The CDR3 spans 11 residues. Germline CDR1 is SEHNR and CDR2 is FQNEAQ (reference sequence). Trimming pared 6 bases from V and 11 bases from J, leaving 13 bases between. CDR3 loop: CASSRGQFAFF. The CDR3 DNA sequence: TGTGCCAGCAGTAGGGGACAATTTGCTTTCTTT.